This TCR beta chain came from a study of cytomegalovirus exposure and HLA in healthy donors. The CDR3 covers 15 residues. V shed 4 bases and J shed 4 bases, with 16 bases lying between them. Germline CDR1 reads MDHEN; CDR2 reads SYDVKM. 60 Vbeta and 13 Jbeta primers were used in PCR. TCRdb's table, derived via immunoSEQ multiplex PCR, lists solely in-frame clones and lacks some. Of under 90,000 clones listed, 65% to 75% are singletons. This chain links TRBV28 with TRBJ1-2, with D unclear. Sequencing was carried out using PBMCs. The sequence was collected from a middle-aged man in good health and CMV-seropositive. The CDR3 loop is CASSSPPRVSYGYTF. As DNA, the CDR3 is TGTGCCAGCAGTTCACCACCCCGGGTCAGCTATGGCTACACCTTC.